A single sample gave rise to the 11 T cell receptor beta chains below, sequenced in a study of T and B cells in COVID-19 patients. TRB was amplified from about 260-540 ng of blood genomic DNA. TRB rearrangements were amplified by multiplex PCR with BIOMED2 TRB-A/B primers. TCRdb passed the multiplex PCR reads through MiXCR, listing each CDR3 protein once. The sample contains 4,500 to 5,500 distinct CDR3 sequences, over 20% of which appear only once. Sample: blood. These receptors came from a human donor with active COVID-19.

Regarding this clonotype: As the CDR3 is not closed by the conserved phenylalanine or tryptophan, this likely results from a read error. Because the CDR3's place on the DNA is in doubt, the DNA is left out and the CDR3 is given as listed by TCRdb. The CDR3 here is CASSSWETS. The chain recombines TRBV12-3 or TRBV12-4 with TRBJ2-7; no DNA check was done on the table's D call, TRBD2. The CDR3 numbers 9 amino acids, ends counted.

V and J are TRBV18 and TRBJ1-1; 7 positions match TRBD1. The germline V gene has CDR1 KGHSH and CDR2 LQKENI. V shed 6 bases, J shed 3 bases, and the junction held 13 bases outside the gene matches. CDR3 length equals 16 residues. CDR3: CASSRTGVIMHTEAFF. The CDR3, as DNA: TGTGCCAGCTCTCGTACAGGGGTGATCATGCACACTGAAGCTTTCTTT.

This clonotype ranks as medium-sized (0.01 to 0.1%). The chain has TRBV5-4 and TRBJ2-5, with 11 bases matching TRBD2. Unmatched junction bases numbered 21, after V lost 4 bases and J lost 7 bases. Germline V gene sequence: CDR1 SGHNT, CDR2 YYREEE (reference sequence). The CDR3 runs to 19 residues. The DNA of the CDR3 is TGTGCCAGCAGCCCCACGGGGATATCGGGACTAGCGGTACTCGGGACCCAGTACTTC. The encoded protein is CASSPTGISGLAVLGTQYF.

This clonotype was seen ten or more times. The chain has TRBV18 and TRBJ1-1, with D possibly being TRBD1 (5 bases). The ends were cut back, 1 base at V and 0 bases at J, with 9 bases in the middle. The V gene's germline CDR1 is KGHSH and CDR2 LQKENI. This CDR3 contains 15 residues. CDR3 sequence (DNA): TGTGCCAGCTCACCACAAACAGGAATGAACACTGAAGCTTTCTTT. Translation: CASSPQTGMNTEAFF.

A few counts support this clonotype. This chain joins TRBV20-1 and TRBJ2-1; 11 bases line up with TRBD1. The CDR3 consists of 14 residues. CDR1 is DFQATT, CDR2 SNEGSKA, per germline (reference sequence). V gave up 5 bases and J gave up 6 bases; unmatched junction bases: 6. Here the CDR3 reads CSARPGTGGNEQFF. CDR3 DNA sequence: TGCAGTGCTCGTCCCGGGACAGGGGGCAATGAGCAGTTCTTC.

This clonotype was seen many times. Written as DNA, the CDR3 is TGTGCCAGCAGCTCCTCTTTTTACGAGCAGTACTTC. It encodes CASSSSFYEQYF. J is TRBJ2-7 and V is TRBV7-9; D is undetermined. V lost 4 bases and J 4 bases, leaving 8 bases between the germline ends. The CDR3 consists of 12 residues. Germline loops: CDR1 SEHNR, CDR2 FQNEAQ (reference sequence). Using reference TRBV7-9 and TRBJ2-7 for the parts outside the CDR3, the full variable domain is DTGVSQNPRHKITKRGQNVTFRCDPISEHNRLYWYRQTLGQGPEFLTYFQNEAQLEKSRLLSDRFSAERPKGSFSTLEIQRTEQGDSAMYLCASSSSFYEQYFGPGTRLTVT.

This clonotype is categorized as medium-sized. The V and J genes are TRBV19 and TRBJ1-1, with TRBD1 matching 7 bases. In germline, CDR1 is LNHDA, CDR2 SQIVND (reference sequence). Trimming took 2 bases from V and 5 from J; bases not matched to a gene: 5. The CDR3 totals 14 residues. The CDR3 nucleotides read TGTGCCAGTAGTATACGACAGGGATATACTGAAGCTTTCTTT. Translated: CASSIRQGYTEAFF.

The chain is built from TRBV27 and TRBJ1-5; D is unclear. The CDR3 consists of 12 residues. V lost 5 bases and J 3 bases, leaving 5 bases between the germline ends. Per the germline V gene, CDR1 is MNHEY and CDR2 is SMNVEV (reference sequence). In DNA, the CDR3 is TGTGCCAGCAGTCCGAACAATCAGCCCCAGCATTTT. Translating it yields CASSPNNQPQHF.

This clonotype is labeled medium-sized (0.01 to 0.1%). The CDR3 loop reads CASSYTSPGRRKEQPQHF. The CDR3 bases are TGTGCCAGCAGTTACACCTCACCGGGACGGCGGAAGGAGCAGCCCCAGCATTTT. The chain recombines TRBV6-6 with TRBJ1-5, with D maybe TRBD1 (5 bases). CDR1 is MNHNY and CDR2 is SVGAGI in the germline V gene (reference sequence). This CDR3 spans 18 amino acids. Between the trimmed V and J ends, which lost 2 bases and 7 bases, there was a span of 24 bases.

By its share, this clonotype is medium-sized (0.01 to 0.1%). The CDR3 region is CASSGQGASYEKLFF. In DNA form, the CDR3 reads TGTGCCAGTAGTGGACAGGGCGCCTCGTATGAAAAACTGTTTTTT. V usage is TRBV19 and J usage is TRBJ1-4; TRBD1 matches at 8 bases. CDR1 and CDR2 from the germline V gene are LNHDA and SQIVND (reference sequence). CDR3 length equals 15 residues. V was clipped by 5 bases and J by 6 bases; unmatched bases: 8.

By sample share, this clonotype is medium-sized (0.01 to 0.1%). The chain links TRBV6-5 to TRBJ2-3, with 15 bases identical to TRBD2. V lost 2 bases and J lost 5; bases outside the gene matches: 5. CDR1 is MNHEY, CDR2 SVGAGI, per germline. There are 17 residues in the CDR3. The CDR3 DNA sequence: TGTGCCAGCAGTTACGGACTAGCGGGAGGGCCGATAGATACGCAGTATTTT. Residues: CASSYGLAGGPIDTQYF.